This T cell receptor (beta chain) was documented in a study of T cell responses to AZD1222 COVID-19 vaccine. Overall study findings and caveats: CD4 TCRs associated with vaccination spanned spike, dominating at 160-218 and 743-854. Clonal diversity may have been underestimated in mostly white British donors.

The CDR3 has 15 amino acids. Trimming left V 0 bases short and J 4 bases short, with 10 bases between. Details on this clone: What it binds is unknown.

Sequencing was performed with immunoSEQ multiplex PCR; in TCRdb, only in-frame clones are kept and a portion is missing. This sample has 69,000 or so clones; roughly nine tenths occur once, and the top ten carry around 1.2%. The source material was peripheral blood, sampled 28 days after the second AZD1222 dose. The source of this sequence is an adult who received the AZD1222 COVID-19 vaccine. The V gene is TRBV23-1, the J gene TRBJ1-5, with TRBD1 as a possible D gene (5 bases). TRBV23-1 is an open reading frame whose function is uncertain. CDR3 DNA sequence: TGCGCCAGCAGTCAATCGAGGACAAAGAATCAGCCCCAGCATTTT. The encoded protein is CASSQSRTKNQPQHF.